This TCR beta chain came from a study of blood T cell repertoires in COVID-19. Study details: The origin of the acute and convalescent COVID-19 samples was the United States, Italy and Spain. In each case, the material was cDNA or gDNA derived from T cells, B-cell-depleted T cells, or PBMCs.

While infection was still active, Seattle patients were enrolled and then followed longitudinally. In the original processing: How many nucleated cells were present was estimated from reference gene primer amplification. Sequenced by immunoSEQ multiplex PCR; TCRdb stores in-frame clones only, minus some. V, J and clone size are those of that table, while D and trimming were read from the DNA. The repertoire holds about 200,000 clones, with almost 85% as singletons. The CDR3 is made up of 15 amino acids. Germline CDR1 is SGHTA and CDR2 is FQGNSA. The V end was cut by 5 bases, the J end by 2 bases, with 15 bases between.

Material for sequencing was peripheral blood. The genes are TRBV7-2 and TRBJ1-2; TRBD1 might be the D (5 bases). The sequence derives from a woman aged 70 to 79 with COVID-19, enrolled during active disease. As DNA, the CDR3 is TGTGCCAGCAGCGCGACCTACCAGGGAAACTATGGCTACACCTTC. Translating it yields CASSATYQGNYGYTF.